The clone carrying this TCR beta chain was observed a single time. This sample is part of a study of blood T cell repertoires in COVID-19. Per germline, CDR1 MNHNY and CDR2 SVGAGI (reference sequence). The CDR3 runs to 15 residues. The junction had 6 bases not matched to a gene; V was cut back by 0 bases and J by 9 bases. Data came from immunoSEQ multiplex PCR; TCRdb stores just in-frame clones and leaves some out. The table includes tens of thousands of clones, 88% detected once. The sequencing input was peripheral blood. This receptor was taken from a man in his 60s with active COVID-19. The chain combines TRBV6-6 with TRBJ2-1; 9 bases fit TRBD1. The DNA of the CDR3 is TGTGCCAGCAGTTACTCACCCGGGACAGGGCTTGAGCAGTTCTTC. This codes for CASSYSPGTGLEQFF.